The T cell receptor beta chain under discussion was sequenced for a study of neoadjuvant nivolumab and ipilimumab in lung cancer. Across the whole study: Patients got nivolumab 3 mg/kg on days 1, 15 and 29; combination added ipilimumab 1 mg/kg day 1. Overall study results and limits: Higher pretherapy blood TCR richness went with higher resected-tumor richness. Only two of four nivolumab-treated tumors gained richness and clonality by surgery. TCR sequencing covered a small number of samples.

Profiling relied on immunoSEQ multiplex PCR, and the TCRdb table lists in-frame clones only, not all of them. The top ten clones hold over 6% of a sample with approximately 17,000 clones, around 76% of them seen once. As concerns this clone: Antigen: not known.

The clonotype was recovered from an adult with non-small cell lung cancer. Sequencing used tumor tissue, obtained after neoadjuvant nivolumab, alone or with ipilimumab, at or shortly before surgery.

In nucleotides, the CDR3 is TGTGCCAGCAGCTGGGGGACTAGCGGGCCCCTTGAGCAGTACTTC. Residues: CASSWGTSGPLEQYF. This chain connects TRBV5-4 to TRBJ2-7; 12 bases map to TRBD2. J was trimmed by 7 bases and V by 3 bases; bases with no gene match: 8. The CDR3 has 15 residues. Per the germline V gene, CDR1 is SGHNT and CDR2 is YYREEE (reference sequence).